Shown below are 25 T cell receptor beta chains from a single sample sequenced in a study of blood T cell repertoires in COVID-19. Sequencing used immunoSEQ multiplex PCR; TCRdb keeps in-frame clones, though not all of them. The sample contains tens of thousands of clones, 83% of which appear only once. The source material was peripheral blood. The receptors here all came from a human donor in a cohort sampled during active COVID-19.

The chain combines TRBV30 with TRBJ1-6, with TRBD1 matching over 9 bases. V lost 1 base to trimming and J lost 8 bases; unmatched junction nucleotides: 3. Germline values: CDR1 GTSNPN, CDR2 SVGIG (reference sequence). The CDR3 is made up of 14 amino acids. The CDR3 DNA follows: TGTGCCTGGAGTGGGACAGGGGTTTATTCACCCCTCCACTTT. It codes for CAWSGTGVYSPLHF.

The chain has TRBV5-1 and TRBJ1-3; 9 nucleotides align to TRBD1. The CDR3 totals 17 residues. The germline V gene encodes CDR1 SGHRS and CDR2 YFSETQ. The V segment lost 0 bases and the J segment 2 bases; nucleotides outside the gene matches: 6. In nucleotides, the CDR3 is TGCGCCAGCAGCTTGGAGGGACAGGGTTCAACTGGAAACACCATATATTTT. It yields the protein CASSLEGQGSTGNTIYF.

The J gene is TRBJ2-1, the V gene TRBV5-6, with TRBD2 matching over 9 bases. The CDR3 loop spans 14 amino acids. The V and J ends lost 4 bases and 13 bases, in that order; junction bases with no gene match: 12. The germline gives CDR1 SGHDT, CDR2 YYEEEE. The CDR3 region has the DNA TGTGCCAGCAGCCCCGGGGGTGAGCGGGGGGCCCAGTTCTTC. Protein product: CASSPGGERGAQFF.

The chain combines TRBV5-1 with TRBJ1-2; 7 positions agree with TRBD1. Germline CDR1 and CDR2: SGHRS and YFSETQ. The CDR3 totals 14 residues. J gave up 4 bases and V 2 bases, and 5 bases lay outside the gene matches. The CDR3 bases are TGCGCCAGCAGCTTAGGGGACAGCCCCTATGGCTACACCTTC. Translation: CASSLGDSPYGYTF.

This chain connects TRBV3-1 (or the pseudogene TRBV3-2) to TRBJ2-5; 7 bases align to TRBD1. V lost 0 bases and J lost 6; bases outside the gene matches: 4. Per germline, CDR1 LGHDT and CDR2 YNNKEL (reference sequence). The CDR3 consists of 14 residues. Written as DNA, the CDR3 is TGTGCCAGCAGCCAAGATCAGGGGGTAAAGACCCAGTACTTC. Amino acids: CASSQDQGVKTQYF.

The chain couples TRBV11-3 to TRBJ1-6; D is unresolved. V was pared by 1 base and J by 6 bases, with 4 bases between. In germline, CDR1 is SGHNT, CDR2 YENEEA. CDR3 size: 13 residues. The CDR3 sequence: CASSLALNSPLHF. CDR3 sequence (DNA): TGTGCCAGCAGCTTAGCCCTTAATTCACCCCTCCACTTT. Full variable domain (outside the CDR3, taken from reference TRBV11-3 and TRBJ1-6): EAGVVQSPRYKIIEKKQPVAFWCNPISGHNTLYWYLQNLGQGPELLIRYENEEAVDDSQLPKDRFSAERLKGVDSTLKIQPAELGDSAVYLCASSLALNSPLHFGNGTRLTVT.

CDR3 in DNA: TGTGCCTGGAGGGGGACTAGCAGGGTCTATGAGCAGTTCTTC. Its protein is CAWRGTSRVYEQFF. V and J are TRBV30 and TRBJ2-1; TRBD2 matches at 9 bases. The CDR3 extends over 14 amino acids. CDR1 and CDR2 (germline): GTSNPN, SVGIG (reference sequence). The V and J ends lost 3 bases and 8 bases, in that order; junction bases with no gene match: 8.

The chain recombines TRBV19 with TRBJ2-3, with a possible D match to TRBD2 (5 bases). CDR3 size: 12 residues. The V end lost 5 bases, the J end lost 9 bases, and 12 bases lay between the germline ends. Per the germline V gene, CDR1 is LNHDA and CDR2 is SQIVND (reference sequence). In nucleotides, the CDR3 is TGTGCCAGTAGTCCAACTAGAGCGACGCAGTATTTT. It is translated as CASSPTRATQYF.

V usage is TRBV28 and J usage is TRBJ1-4; D possibly corresponds to TRBD1 (5 bases). This CDR3 comprises 12 residues. Looked up from germline, CDR1 is MDHEN and CDR2 is SYDVKM. Trimming took 2 bases from V and 10 from J, leaving 8 bases between them. The CDR3: CASSLRGGKLFF. The CDR3 region has the DNA TGTGCCAGCAGTTTAAGGGGTGGAAAACTGTTTTTT. Filled out from reference TRBV28 and TRBJ1-4, the complete variable domain reads DVKVTQSSRYLVKRTGEKVFLECVQDMDHENMFWYRQDPGLGLRLIYFSYDVKMKEKGDIPEGYSVSREKKERFSLILESASTNQTSMYLCASSLRGGKLFFGSGTQLSVL.

The sample holds one count of this clone. The J gene is TRBJ1-1, the V gene TRBV7-2; D is perhaps TRBD1 (6 bases). The CDR3 covers 13 residues. With 0 bases removed from V and 9 bases from J, the gap between germline ends came to 11 bases. Germline V CDR1 and CDR2: SGHTA, FQGNSA. In DNA form, the CDR3 reads TGTGCCAGCAGCTTAGCGAGGGGGTCGCAAGCTTTCTTT. Translating it yields CASSLARGSQAFF.

The chain employs TRBV7-9 and TRBJ2-1; tentative D call: TRBD2 (6 bases). The CDR3 loop spans 15 amino acids. The V end was cut by 1 base, the J end by 3 bases, with 10 bases between. CDR1 is SEHNR, CDR2 FQNEAQ, per germline (reference sequence). The CDR3 spells CASSLVEGRYNEQFF. The CDR3 region has the DNA TGTGCCAGCAGCTTAGTGGAGGGGCGCTACAATGAGCAGTTCTTC. The whole variable domain, remainder taken from reference TRBV7-9 and TRBJ2-1, is DTGVSQNPRHKITKRGQNVTFRCDPISEHNRLYWYRQTLGQGPEFLTYFQNEAQLEKSRLLSDRFSAERPKGSFSTLEIQRTEQGDSAMYLCASSLVEGRYNEQFFGPGTRLTVL.

This clone was seen a single time. The rearrangement uses TRBV6-5 and TRBJ1-3, with TRBD1 matching 7 bases. The J segment lost 1 base and the V segment lost 6 bases, leaving 6 bases of the junction unmatched. The CDR3 is 15 amino acids. Germline CDR1 MNHEY, CDR2 SVGAGI. This CDR3 reads CASSRKGASGNTIYF. The CDR3 DNA sequence: TGTGCCAGCAGCCGGAAGGGGGCTTCTGGAAACACCATATATTTT.

The chain employs TRBV7-9 and TRBJ1-4; D is unclear. Germline loops: CDR1 SEHNR, CDR2 FQNEAQ (reference sequence). This CDR3 comprises 13 residues. Between the trimmed V and J ends, which lost 7 bases and 5 bases, there was a span of 11 bases. In nucleotides, the CDR3 is TGTGCCAGCAAACGGACGGGAAATGAAAAACTGTTTTTT. Translation gives CASKRTGNEKLFF.

The chain recombines TRBV7-9 with TRBJ1-3; D ambiguous. The CDR3 loop spans 17 amino acids. Germline V gives CDR1 SEHNR, CDR2 FQNEAQ (reference sequence). The V end was cut by 5 bases, the J end by 0 bases, with 17 bases between. The CDR3 spells CASSTSLRTVSGNTIYF. CDR3 in DNA: TGTGCCAGCAGCACATCTTTACGTACAGTCTCTGGAAACACCATATATTTT.

The genes are TRBV28 and TRBJ1-1; the D is unclear. Germline CDR1 reads MDHEN; CDR2 reads SYDVKM. The CDR3 is made up of 13 amino acids. V was cut by 6 bases and J by 1 base, with 9 bases left in between. In DNA, the CDR3 is TGTGCCAGCAGATGGGCCCCGAACACTGAAGCTTTCTTT. Translating gives CASRWAPNTEAFF.

This clone was recorded a few times. The chain couples TRBV6-6 to TRBJ1-4, with D tentatively TRBD1 (5 bases). Germline loops: CDR1 MNHNY, CDR2 SVGAGI (reference sequence). Between the trimmed V and J ends, which lost 2 bases and 8 bases, there was a span of 15 bases. The CDR3 contains 15 residues. CDR3 coding DNA: TGTGCCAGCAGTTACGAAGGGTGGGGCGAGGAAAAACTGTTTTTT. Its translation is CASSYEGWGEEKLFF.

The gene calls are TRBV2 and TRBJ1-5; 8 bases map to TRBD1. Looked up from germline, CDR1 is SNHLY and CDR2 is FYNNEI. The CDR3 has 13 amino acids. J lost 7 bases, V lost 5 bases, and 4 bases had no gene match. The CDR3 loop reads CASSRDRTQPQHF. The CDR3 DNA reads TGTGCCAGCAGTCGGGACAGGACACAGCCCCAGCATTTT.

The chain couples TRBV28 to TRBJ1-6; possibly TRBD1 for D (5 bases). This CDR3 comprises 17 residues. V was trimmed by 6 bases and J by 9 bases, leaving 24 bases between them. Germline V gene lookup returns CDR1 MDHEN and CDR2 SYDVKM. CDR3 in DNA: TGTGCCAGCAGCAACGTAGTCCCCAGGGTGAGAGGTTCACCCCTCCACTTT. Its protein is CASSNVVPRVRGSPLHF.

The chain carries TRBV27 and TRBJ2-3; D possibly corresponds to TRBD2 (6 bases). Germline loops: CDR1 MNHEY, CDR2 SMNVEV (reference sequence). The V end was cut by 1 base, the J end by 0 bases, with 8 bases between. CDR3 length: 15 amino acids. This CDR3 is CASSLYAGSTDTQYF. The CDR3 region has the DNA TGTGCCAGCAGTTTATACGCGGGGAGCACAGATACGCAGTATTTT.

The V gene is TRBV2, the J gene TRBJ2-7; TRBD1 aligns across 9 bases. The length of the CDR3 is 16 residues. Germline CDR1 reads SNHLY; CDR2 reads FYNNEI. J lost 0 bases, V lost 2 bases, and 5 bases had no gene match. This CDR3 is CASSELGTGSSYEQYF. DNA for the CDR3: TGTGCCAGCAGTGAACTAGGGACAGGGTCCTCCTACGAGCAGTACTTC.

V is TRBV2 and J is TRBJ2-4; 8 bases are shared with TRBD1. V shed 0 bases and J 1 base; nucleotides not matched to a gene: 8. CDR3 size: 18 residues. Germline lookup yields CDR1 SNHLY and CDR2 FYNNEI. The CDR3 here is CASSEAPPGGLAKNIQYF. As DNA, the CDR3 is TGTGCCAGCAGTGAAGCTCCCCCAGGGGGCTTGGCCAAAAACATTCAGTACTTC.

The rearrangement joins TRBV11-2 to TRBJ2-7; D possibly corresponds to TRBD2 (6 bases). This CDR3 is built from 13 residues. Trimming shortened V by 5 bases and J by 2 bases, and 10 bases separated the two germline ends. Germline V gives CDR1 SGHAT, CDR2 FQNNGV. This CDR3 is CASSLGTPYEQYF. For the CDR3, the DNA is TGTGCCAGCAGCCTCGGGACTCCCTACGAGCAGTACTTC.

This chain connects TRBV28 to TRBJ2-7, with D possibly matching TRBD1 (5 bases). Germline CDR1 reads MDHEN; CDR2 reads SYDVKM. The CDR3 loop spans 12 amino acids. V shed 6 bases and J shed 0 bases, with 6 bases lying between them. Here the CDR3 reads CASRQDSYEQYF. The CDR3 DNA sequence: TGTGCCAGCAGACAGGACTCCTACGAGCAGTACTTC.

The chain employs TRBV19 and TRBJ1-2; TRBD1 might be the D (5 bases). The CDR3 runs to 15 residues. CDR1 and CDR2 from the germline V gene are LNHDA and SQIVND (reference sequence). The ends were cut back, 6 bases at V and 0 bases at J, with 14 bases in the middle. The CDR3 nucleotides read TGTGCCAGTAGCCCTCAGGGAACTCCTAACTATGGCTACACCTTC. As protein: CASSPQGTPNYGYTF.

This clone came up once. The chain couples TRBV30 to TRBJ1-3, with TRBD1 identical over 8 bases. The germline V gene has CDR1 GTSNPN and CDR2 SVGIG (reference sequence). With V trimmed by 3 bases and J by 4 bases, 5 bases remained unmatched. The length of the CDR3 is 14 residues. The CDR3 DNA sequence: TGTGCCTGGAGCTGGGGACAGGACGGAAACACCATATATTTT. Residues: CAWSWGQDGNTIYF.